These 26 T cell receptor beta chains were all obtained from the same sample, sequenced in a study of OX40 agonist ivuxolimab in advanced cancers. Generated by immunoSEQ multiplex PCR, the TCRdb table keeps only in-frame clones and is missing some. The data show 73,000 or so clones, with about nine tenths seen just once and less than 0.8% held by the top ten. The sample in question was CD4+ or CD8+ T cells sorted from blood, obtained in a trial of the OX40 agonist ivuxolimab. The receptors stem from an adult with an advanced solid tumor such as melanoma, head and neck, liver or kidney cancer.

The chain joins TRBV28 to TRBJ1-3, with D possibly being TRBD1 (6 bases). This CDR3 comprises 14 residues. The germline V gene encodes CDR1 MDHEN and CDR2 SYDVKM. The V end lost 1 base, the J end lost 4 bases, and 8 bases lay between the germline ends. The CDR3 region is CASSLSDRGNTIYF. The DNA of the CDR3 is TGTGCCAGCAGTTTATCAGACAGGGGAAACACCATATATTTT.

This clone was seen only a few times. The chain has TRBV28 and TRBJ1-5; D not certain. V was pared by 4 bases and J by 3 bases, with 10 bases between. The V gene's germline CDR1 is MDHEN and CDR2 SYDVKM. The CDR3 sequence is 14 residues long. CDR3 in amino acids: CASSWTDINQPQHF. CDR3 coding DNA: TGTGCCAGCAGTTGGACTGATATCAATCAGCCCCAGCATTTT.

The chain combines TRBV6-1 with TRBJ2-3; D is uncertain. The CDR3 length is 13 residues. The germline V gene has CDR1 MNHNS and CDR2 SASEGT. The V end was cut by 2 bases, the J end by 6 bases, with 9 bases between. CDR3 DNA sequence: TGTGCCAGCAGTGAAAGTCCGGGTGATACGCAGTATTTT. As protein: CASSESPGDTQYF.

Notes on this clone: At one end, the junction sequence differs from germline, possibly due to a read error. Other DNA variants within this sample encode the same CDR3. V and J are TRBV27 and TRBJ2-7; a weak D match, TRBD2 (6 bases). Germline V CDR1 and CDR2: MNHEY, SMNVEV (reference sequence). This CDR3 has 15 residues. CDR3 sequence: CASRDRDGRDYEQYF. Here the CDR3 DNA reads TGTGCCAGCAGGGACCGGGACGGGAGAGACTACGAGCAATACTTC.

This clone was observed a single time. The V call is TRBV19, the J call TRBJ1-5, with D hard to call. V dropped 7 bases and J dropped 4 bases, with 8 bases sitting between them. This CDR3 is built from 12 residues. Germline V gene lookup returns CDR1 LNHDA and CDR2 SQIVND (reference sequence). This chain's CDR3 is CASKRDNQPQHF. CDR3 coding DNA: TGTGCCAGTAAACGGGATAATCAGCCCCAGCATTTT.

The chain is built from TRBV4-3 and TRBJ2-3; 7 nucleotides align to TRBD1. Losses at the gene ends were 2 bases for V and 5 bases for J; bases not matched to a gene: 1. Germline V gene sequence: CDR1 LGHNA, CDR2 YSLEER. The CDR3 length is 13 residues. The CDR3 loop reads CASSQRQGDTQYF. CDR3 nucleotide sequence: TGCGCCAGCAGCCAACGACAGGGAGATACGCAGTATTTT.

Concerning this clone: The sample holds other DNA sequences that translate to the same CDR3. This CDR3 is CASRYDTEAFF. The CDR3 coding sequence is TGTGCCAGCAGGTATGACACTGAAGCTTTCTTT. The chain recombines TRBV6-1 with TRBJ1-1; D gene unclear. This CDR3 is 11 amino acids long. V was pared by 6 bases and J by 3 bases, with 5 bases between. The V gene's germline CDR1 is MNHNS and CDR2 SASEGT.

This clone was counted a single time. V usage is TRBV14 and J usage is TRBJ2-4; D call uncertain. Germline-derived CDR1 and CDR2 are SGHDN and FVKESK. V shed 0 bases and J shed 2 bases, with 11 bases lying between them. The CDR3 loop spans 16 amino acids. The CDR3 sequence: CASSQDYSLPKNIQYF. The DNA of the CDR3 is TGTGCCAGCAGCCAAGATTACAGCCTTCCCAAAAACATTCAGTACTTC. The complete variable domain, with remaining parts taken from reference TRBV14 and TRBJ2-4, reads EAGVTQFPSHSVIEKGQTVTLRCDPISGHDNLYWYRRVMGKEIKFLLHFVKESKQDESGMPNNRFLAERTGGTYSTLKVQPAELEDSGVYFCASSQDYSLPKNIQYFGAGTRLSVL.

This clone was detected only once. This chain uses TRBV6-4 with TRBJ2-1, with 9 bases that match TRBD2. This CDR3 is built from 15 residues. J was trimmed by 2 bases and V by 11 bases; bases with no gene match: 10. Germline CDR1 reads MRHNA; CDR2 reads SNTAGT. The CDR3 nucleotides read TGTGCCCGACGTCAGGGCGGGAGGGCCTACAATGAGCAGTTCTTC. Its translation: CARRQGGRAYNEQFF.

V is TRBV19 and J is TRBJ2-1; D may match TRBD1 or TRBD2 (5 bases each). CDR1 is LNHDA, CDR2 SQIVND, per germline (reference sequence). Trimming stripped 5 bases from V and 8 bases from J, with 25 bases between. The CDR3 contains 17 residues. CDR3 loop: CASSEDHRTPSVDEQFF. CDR3 coding DNA: TGTGCCAGTAGTGAAGATCACAGGACTCCGAGTGTCGATGAGCAGTTCTTC.

The chain carries TRBV18 and TRBJ1-4, with D unresolved. V gave up 3 bases and J gave up 7 bases, with 12 bases separating them. The CDR3 length is 14 residues. Germline assignment: CDR1 KGHSH and CDR2 LQKENI. The CDR3 loop reads CASSPTDPPEKLFF. The CDR3 coding sequence is TGTGCCAGCTCACCGACCGACCCCCCTGAAAAACTGTTTTTT.

The V call is TRBV15, the J call TRBJ1-3, with no clear D. The CDR3 covers 15 residues. CDR1 is LNHNV, CDR2 YYDKDF, per germline (reference sequence). V was clipped by 0 bases and J by 0 bases, with 6 bases between them. DNA of the CDR3: TGTGCCACCAGCAGAGATCCAGTCTCTGGAAACACCATATATTTT. It encodes CATSRDPVSGNTIYF. Full variable domain (missing parts from reference TRBV15 and TRBJ1-3): DAMVIQNPRYQVTQFGKPVTLSCSQTLNHNVMYWYQQKSSQAPKLLFHYYDKDFNNEADTPDNFQSRRPNTSFCFLDIRSPGLGDTAMYLCATSRDPVSGNTIYFGEGSWLTVV.

V is TRBV25-1 and J is TRBJ2-3; 8 bases line up with TRBD2. This CDR3 comprises 18 residues. Germline lookup yields CDR1 MGHDK and CDR2 SYGVNS. The trim removed 4 bases at V and 5 bases at J, leaving 17 bases unmatched. The CDR3 protein is CASSGPGRAGGREDTQYF. The DNA for the CDR3 is TGTGCCAGCAGTGGCCCCGGGCGGGCGGGGGGCCGGGAAGATACGCAGTATTTT.

V is TRBV28 and J is TRBJ2-5; 8 bases match TRBD2. J lost 6 bases, V lost 8 bases, and 11 bases had no gene match. There are 14 residues in the CDR3. Germline V CDR1 and CDR2: MDHEN, SYDVKM. In DNA form, the CDR3 reads TGTGCCAGCGGACCCAGCGGGAGTTATAAGACCCAGTACTTC. This codes for CASGPSGSYKTQYF. The full variable domain, in which reference TRBV28 and TRBJ2-5 provide the parts outside the CDR3, is DVKVTQSSRYLVKRTGEKVFLECVQDMDHENMFWYRQDPGLGLRLIYFSYDVKMKEKGDIPEGYSVSREKKERFSLILESASTNQTSMYLCASGPSGSYKTQYFGPGTRLLVL.

The chain joins TRBV11-1 to TRBJ2-7; no firm D call. V gave up 5 bases and J gave up 6 bases, with 17 bases separating them. The CDR3 totals 14 residues. CDR1 is SGHAT and CDR2 is FQDESV in the germline V gene (reference sequence). The CDR3 bases are TGTGCCAGCAGCAAAACGTCCTTGGGGTTCGAGCAGTACTTC. This encodes CASSKTSLGFEQYF.

The chain is built from TRBV7-2 and TRBJ2-5; no firm D call. Trimming took 8 bases from V and 4 from J, leaving 14 bases between them. This CDR3 is built from 13 residues. CDR1 is SGHTA and CDR2 is FQGNSA in the germline V gene. This chain's CDR3 is CASRLASGETQYF. The CDR3 coding sequence is TGTGCCAGCCGCCTGGCGAGTGGAGAGACCCAGTACTTC.

In this sample, this clone turned up a few times. This chain uses TRBV7-9 with TRBJ2-1; D is unclear. CDR3 length: 11 residues. The V gene lost 7 bases and the J gene lost 0 bases, with 1 base spanning the gap. The germline V gene has CDR1 SEHNR and CDR2 FQNEAQ (reference sequence). The CDR3 DNA follows: TGTGCCAGCAACTCCTACAATGAGCAGTTCTTC. Its protein product is CASNSYNEQFF.

This chain uses TRBV5-1 with TRBJ2-5, with D tentatively TRBD2 (7 bases). This CDR3 contains 14 residues. Germline V CDR1 and CDR2: SGHRS, YFSETQ. V lost 0 bases to trimming and J lost 5 bases, with 11 bases between them. The CDR3 DNA sequence: TGCGCCAGCAGCTTGGTACAGGGAGGGGAGACCCAGTACTTC. The encoded protein is CASSLVQGGETQYF. Using reference TRBV5-1 and TRBJ2-5 for the parts outside the CDR3, the full variable domain is KAGVTQTPRYLIKTRGQQVTLSCSPISGHRSVSWYQQTPGQGLQFLFEYFSETQRNKGNFPGRFSGRQFSNSRSEMNVSTLELGDSALYLCASSLVQGGETQYFGPGTRLLVL.

This rearrangement joins TRBV28 to TRBJ2-7, with D uncertain. The CDR3 sequence is 11 residues long. The germline V gene encodes CDR1 MDHEN and CDR2 SYDVKM. V was pared by 4 bases and J by 7 bases, with 8 bases between. In nucleotides, the CDR3 is TGTGCCAGCAGTTCCGGTCGGGAGCAGTACTTC. This sequence encodes CASSSGREQYF.

J is TRBJ1-1 and V is TRBV5-1; D is possibly TRBD1 (5 bases). V was shortened by 0 bases and J by 1 base, with 10 bases between the two germline ends. The length of the CDR3 is 15 residues. Germline assignment: CDR1 SGHRS and CDR2 YFSETQ. The CDR3 protein is CASSLDAGRNTEAFF. The CDR3 DNA is TGCGCCAGCAGCTTGGACGCAGGGAGGAACACTGAAGCTTTCTTT.

In regard to this clone: The junction departs from germline at one end; a sequencing error may be responsible. CDR3: CSARAGTWPF. CDR3 sequence (DNA): TGCAGTGCTAGGGCCGGGACCTGGCCGTTC. The V call is TRBV20-1, the J call TRBJ1-2, with D possibly being TRBD1 (5 bases). Germline values: CDR1 DFQATT, CDR2 SNEGSKA (reference sequence). The CDR3 loop spans 10 amino acids.

The CDR3 DNA reads TGTGCCAGCAGCTTCGGAGAGACCCAGTACTTC. Amino acids: CASSFGETQYF. The chain combines TRBV7-6 with TRBJ2-5, with unresolved D. The CDR3 runs to 11 residues. Trimming pared 3 bases from V and 4 bases from J, leaving 3 bases between. CDR1 and CDR2 from the germline V gene are SGHVS and FNYEAQ.

The chain employs TRBV4-3 and TRBJ1-1, with 8 bases aligning to TRBD1. J gave up 0 bases and V 0 bases, and 9 bases lay outside the gene matches. Germline lookup yields CDR1 LGHNA and CDR2 YSLEER. This CDR3 is built from 18 residues. The DNA of the CDR3 is TGCGCCAGCAGCCAAGATGCGGACAGGGCCGACGTGAACACTGAAGCTTTCTTT. Its protein is CASSQDADRADVNTEAFF.

The chain recombines TRBV5-1 with TRBJ2-1; TRBD2 agrees at 8 bases. The CDR3 length is 15 residues. Germline V lookup: CDR1 SGHRS, CDR2 YFSETQ. J gave up 7 bases and V 2 bases, and 8 bases lay outside the gene matches. CDR3 loop: CASSFLPGGENEQFF. CDR3 bases: TGCGCCAGCAGCTTTCTCCCGGGGGGGGAGAATGAGCAGTTCTTC.

This clone was seen just once. J is TRBJ2-3 and V is TRBV2; D call uncertain. V shed 10 bases and J shed 3 bases, with 11 bases lying between them. Germline V gives CDR1 SNHLY, CDR2 FYNNEI. CDR3 length: 12 amino acids. The CDR3 region is CATTRRTDTQYF. The CDR3 region has the DNA TGTGCCACCACGCGGCGGACAGATACGCAGTATTTT.

The CDR3 DNA follows: TGCGCCAGCAGCGACAGGACAGGGCCCTATGGCTACACCTTC. Encoded protein: CASSDRTGPYGYTF. The chain carries TRBV5-1 and TRBJ1-2; 8 positions match TRBD1. The V segment lost 4 bases and the J segment 4 bases; nucleotides outside the gene matches: 6. CDR3 size: 14 residues. Germline lookup yields CDR1 SGHRS and CDR2 YFSETQ.